The rows below give T cell receptor beta chains drawn from one sample of a study of T cells after yellow fever vaccination. TCRdb reprocessed the 5' RACE reads via MiXCR and lists one record per CDR3 protein. The sample includes a few hundred thousand distinct CDR3 sequences, about 4% of them seen just once. The specimen was PBMCs, collected 5 days after the yellow fever booster vaccination. These receptors all stem from a man aged 18 to 29 who received the YFV17D yellow fever vaccine. CDR3s include the opening cysteine and the closing phenylalanine or tryptophan. The D gene is left open where the match is weak.

CDR3: CASSQEKAGFYF
D: .
V: TRBV3-1
J: TRBJ2-7

CDR3: CSASRLAGQETQYF
D: TRBD2
V: TRBV20-1
J: TRBJ2-5

CDR3: CATYPTGQGGYTEAFF
D: TRBD1
V: TRBV6-5
J: TRBJ1-1

CDR3: CASSFRSGGDLDTQYF
D: TRBD2
V: TRBV7-2
J: TRBJ2-3

CDR3: CASTPWGSGRTEAFF
D: .
V: TRBV19
J: TRBJ1-1

CDR3: CSAFAQWPSYGYTF
D: .
V: TRBV20-1
J: TRBJ1-2

CDR3: CASTARWNTGELFF
D: .
V: TRBV27
J: TRBJ2-2

CDR3: CASRNTGDGNQPQHF
D: TRBD1
V: TRBV6-2/TRBV6-3
J: TRBJ1-5

CDR3: CASSSRTGINQPQHF
D: TRBD1
V: TRBV6-2/TRBV6-3
J: TRBJ1-5

CDR3: CASSAGAQPVNEQFF
D: .
V: TRBV9
J: TRBJ2-1

CDR3: CASGRHEIFYEQYF
D: .
V: TRBV27
J: TRBJ2-7

CDR3: CASSAWEETQYF
D: .
V: TRBV7-2
J: TRBJ2-5

CDR3: CASGLNSGSRGYTF
D: .
V: TRBV27
J: TRBJ1-2

CDR3: CASSPTGDGYTF
D: .
V: TRBV18
J: TRBJ1-2

CDR3: CSARIPGRGSGGYTF
D: .
V: TRBV20-1
J: TRBJ1-2

CDR3: CASSLSVTNTEAFF
D: .
V: TRBV11-2
J: TRBJ1-1